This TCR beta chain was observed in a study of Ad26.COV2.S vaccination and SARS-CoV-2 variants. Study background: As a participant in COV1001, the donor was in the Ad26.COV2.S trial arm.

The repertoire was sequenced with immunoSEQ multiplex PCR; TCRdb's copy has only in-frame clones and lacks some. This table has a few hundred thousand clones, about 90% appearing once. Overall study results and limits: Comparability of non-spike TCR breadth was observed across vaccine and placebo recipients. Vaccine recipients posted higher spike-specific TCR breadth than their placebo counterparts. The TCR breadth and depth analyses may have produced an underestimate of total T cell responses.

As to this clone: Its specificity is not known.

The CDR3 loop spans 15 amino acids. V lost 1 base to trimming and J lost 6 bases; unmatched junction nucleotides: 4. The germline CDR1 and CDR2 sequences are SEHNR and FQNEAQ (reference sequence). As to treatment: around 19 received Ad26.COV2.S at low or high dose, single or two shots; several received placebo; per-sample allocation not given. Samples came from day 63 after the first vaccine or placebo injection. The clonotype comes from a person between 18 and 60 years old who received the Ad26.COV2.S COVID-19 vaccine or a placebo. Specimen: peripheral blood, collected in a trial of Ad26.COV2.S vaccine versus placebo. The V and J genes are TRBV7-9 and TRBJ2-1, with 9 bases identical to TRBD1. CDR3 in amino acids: CASSLGRQGVNEQFF. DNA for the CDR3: TGTGCCAGCAGCTTAGGGCGACAGGGGGTCAATGAGCAGTTCTTC.